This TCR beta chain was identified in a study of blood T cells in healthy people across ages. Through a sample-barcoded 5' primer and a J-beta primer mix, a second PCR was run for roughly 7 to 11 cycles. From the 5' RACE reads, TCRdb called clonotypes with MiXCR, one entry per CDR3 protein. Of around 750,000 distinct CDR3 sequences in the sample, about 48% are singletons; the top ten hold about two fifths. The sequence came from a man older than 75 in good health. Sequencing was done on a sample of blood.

The chain's CDR3 is CASSSGGTRSYEQYF. The CDR3 region has the DNA TGTGCCAGCAGTTCGGGGGGGACTAGATCCTACGAGCAGTACTTC. V gene TRBV27 combines with J gene TRBJ2-7, with 8 bases identical to TRBD2. CDR1 is MNHEY, CDR2 SMNVEV, per germline (reference sequence). CDR3 length: 15 residues. Unmatched junction bases numbered 6, after V lost 4 bases and J lost 1 base.